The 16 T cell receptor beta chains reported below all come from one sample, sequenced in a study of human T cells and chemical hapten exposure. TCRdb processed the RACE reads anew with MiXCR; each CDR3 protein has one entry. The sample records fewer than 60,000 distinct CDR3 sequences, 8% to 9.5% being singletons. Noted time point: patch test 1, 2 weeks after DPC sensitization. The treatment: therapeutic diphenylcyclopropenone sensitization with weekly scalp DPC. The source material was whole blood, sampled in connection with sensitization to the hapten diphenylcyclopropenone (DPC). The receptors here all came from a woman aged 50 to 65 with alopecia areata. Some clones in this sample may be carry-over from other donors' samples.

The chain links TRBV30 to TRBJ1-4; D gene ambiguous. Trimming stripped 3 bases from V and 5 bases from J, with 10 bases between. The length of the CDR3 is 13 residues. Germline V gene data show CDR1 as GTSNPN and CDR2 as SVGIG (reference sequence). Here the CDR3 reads CAWRGVLNEKLFF. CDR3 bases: TGTGCCTGGAGGGGCGTCCTAAATGAAAAACTGTTTTTT.

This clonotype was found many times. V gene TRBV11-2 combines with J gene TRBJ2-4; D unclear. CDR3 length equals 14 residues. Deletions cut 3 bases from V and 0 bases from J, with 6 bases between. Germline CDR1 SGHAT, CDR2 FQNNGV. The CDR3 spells CASSFVRAKNIQYF. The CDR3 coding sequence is TGTGCCAGCAGCTTTGTCCGAGCCAAAAACATTCAGTACTTC.

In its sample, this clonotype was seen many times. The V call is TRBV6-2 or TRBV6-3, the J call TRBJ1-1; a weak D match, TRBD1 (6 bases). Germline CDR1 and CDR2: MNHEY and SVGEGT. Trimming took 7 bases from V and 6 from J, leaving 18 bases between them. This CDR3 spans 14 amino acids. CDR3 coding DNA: TGTGCCAGCAAAAAACAGGGATCTTTAGCTGAAGCTTTCTTT. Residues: CASKKQGSLAEAFF.

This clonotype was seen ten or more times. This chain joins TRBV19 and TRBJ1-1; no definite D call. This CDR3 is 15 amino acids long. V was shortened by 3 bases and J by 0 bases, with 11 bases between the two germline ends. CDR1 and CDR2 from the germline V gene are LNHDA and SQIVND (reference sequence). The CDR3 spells CASSISATLNTEAFF. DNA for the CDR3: TGTGCCAGTAGTATCTCGGCCACCCTGAACACTGAAGCTTTCTTT.

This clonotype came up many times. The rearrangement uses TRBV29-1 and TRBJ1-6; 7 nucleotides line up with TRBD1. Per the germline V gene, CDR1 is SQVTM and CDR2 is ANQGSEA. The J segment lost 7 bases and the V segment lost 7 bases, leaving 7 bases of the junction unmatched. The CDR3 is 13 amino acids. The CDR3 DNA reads TGCAGCGCCCGGGACAGCACAAATTCACCCCTCCACTTT. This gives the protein CSARDSTNSPLHF.

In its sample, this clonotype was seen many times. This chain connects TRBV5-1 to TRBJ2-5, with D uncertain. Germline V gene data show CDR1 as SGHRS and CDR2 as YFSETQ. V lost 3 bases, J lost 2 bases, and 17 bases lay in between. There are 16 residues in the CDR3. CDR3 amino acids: CASSSRHTTEQETQYF. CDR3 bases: TGCGCCAGCAGCTCCCGACATACTACCGAACAAGAGACCCAGTACTTC.

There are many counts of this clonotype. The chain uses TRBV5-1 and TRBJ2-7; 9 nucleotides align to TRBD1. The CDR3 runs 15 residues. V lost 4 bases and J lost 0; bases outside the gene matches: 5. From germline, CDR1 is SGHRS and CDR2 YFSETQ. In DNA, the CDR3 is TGCGCCAGCAGCAAGGGGACAGGGAACTCCTACGAGCAGTACTTC. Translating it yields CASSKGTGNSYEQYF.

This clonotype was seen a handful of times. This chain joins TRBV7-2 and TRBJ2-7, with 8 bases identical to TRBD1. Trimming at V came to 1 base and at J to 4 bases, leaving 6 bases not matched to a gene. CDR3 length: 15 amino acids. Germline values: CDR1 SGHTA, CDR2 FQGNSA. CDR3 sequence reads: CASSLVQGASYEQYF. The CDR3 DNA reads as TGTGCCAGCAGCTTAGTCCAGGGGGCTTCTTACGAGCAGTACTTC.

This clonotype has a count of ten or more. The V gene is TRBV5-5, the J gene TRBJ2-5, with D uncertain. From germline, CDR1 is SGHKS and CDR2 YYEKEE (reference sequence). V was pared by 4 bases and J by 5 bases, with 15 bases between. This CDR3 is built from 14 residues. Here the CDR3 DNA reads TGTGCCAGCAGCGACGGACGGAAATCTGAGACCCAGTACTTC. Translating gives CASSDGRKSETQYF. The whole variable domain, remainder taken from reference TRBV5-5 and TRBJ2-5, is DAGVTQSPTHLIKTRGQQVTLRCSPISGHKSVSWYQQVLGQGPQFIFQYYEKEERGRGNFPDRFSARQFPNYSSELNVNALLLGDSALYLCASSDGRKSETQYFGPGTRLLVL.

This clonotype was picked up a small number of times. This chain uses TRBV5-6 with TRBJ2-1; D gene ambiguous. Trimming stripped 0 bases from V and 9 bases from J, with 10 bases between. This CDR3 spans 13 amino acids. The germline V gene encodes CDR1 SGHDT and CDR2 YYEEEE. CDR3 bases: TGTGCCAGCAGCTTGGCCTCTCTGGGTGAGCAGTTCTTC. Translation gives CASSLASLGEQFF.

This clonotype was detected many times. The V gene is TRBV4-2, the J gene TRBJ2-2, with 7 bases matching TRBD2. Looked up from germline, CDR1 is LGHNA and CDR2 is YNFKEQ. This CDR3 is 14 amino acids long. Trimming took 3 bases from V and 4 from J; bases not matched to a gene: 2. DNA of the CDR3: TGTGCCAGCAGCCAGGCGGGAGCCACCGGGGAGCTGTTTTTT. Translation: CASSQAGATGELFF.

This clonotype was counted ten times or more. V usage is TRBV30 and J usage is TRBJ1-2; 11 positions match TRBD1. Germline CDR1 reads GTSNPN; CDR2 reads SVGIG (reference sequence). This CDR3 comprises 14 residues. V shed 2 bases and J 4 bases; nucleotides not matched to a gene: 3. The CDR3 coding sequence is TGTGCCTGGAGTACAGGGACAGGGGGCTATGGCTACACCTTC. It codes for CAWSTGTGGYGYTF. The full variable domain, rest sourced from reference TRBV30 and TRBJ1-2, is SQTIHQWPATLVQPVGSPLSLECTVEGTSNPNLYWYRQAAGRGLQLLFYSVGIGQISSEVPQNLSASRPQDRQFILSSKKLLLSDSGFYLCAWSTGTGGYGYTFGSGTRLTVV.

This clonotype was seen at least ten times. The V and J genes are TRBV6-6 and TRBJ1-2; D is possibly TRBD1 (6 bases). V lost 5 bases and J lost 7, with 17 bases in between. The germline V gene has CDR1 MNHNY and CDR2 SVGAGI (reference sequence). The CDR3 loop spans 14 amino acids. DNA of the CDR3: TGTGCCAGCAGTCTGGTTACAGGGACTTTTGGCTACACCTTC. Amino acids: CASSLVTGTFGYTF.

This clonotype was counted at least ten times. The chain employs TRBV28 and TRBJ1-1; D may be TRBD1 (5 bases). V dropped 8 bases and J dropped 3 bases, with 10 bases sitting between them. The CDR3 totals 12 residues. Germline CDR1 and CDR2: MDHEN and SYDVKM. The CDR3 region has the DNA TGTGCCAGCGGGGGACGGTACACTGAAGCTTTCTTT. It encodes CASGGRYTEAFF.

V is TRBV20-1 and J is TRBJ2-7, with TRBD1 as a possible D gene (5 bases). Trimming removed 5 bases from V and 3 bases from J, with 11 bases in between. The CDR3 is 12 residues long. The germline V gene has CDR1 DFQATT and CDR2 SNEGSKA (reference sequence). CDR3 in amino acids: CSAGRELYEQYF. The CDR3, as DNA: TGCAGTGCTGGCAGGGAACTCTACGAGCAGTACTTC.

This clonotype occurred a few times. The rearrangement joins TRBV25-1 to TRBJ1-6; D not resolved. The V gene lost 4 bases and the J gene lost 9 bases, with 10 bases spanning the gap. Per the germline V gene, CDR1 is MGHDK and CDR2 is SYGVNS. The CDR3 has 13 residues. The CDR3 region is CASSGTAGSPLHF. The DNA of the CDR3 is TGTGCCAGCAGTGGCACAGCAGGTTCACCCCTCCACTTT.